This T cell receptor beta chain emerged from a study of beta chain features in type 1 diabetes. CD45RO/CCR7/CD25/CD127/CD95/CD27 staining was used to isolate CD4+ naive, central memory, regulatory and stem cell-like memory cells by sorting. Overall study findings and caveats: Amplification by PCR could prefer shorter templates, with the same effect in patients and controls.

Expressed TCRB transcripts were sequenced because the entire RNA isolate underwent reverse transcription. Naive, central memory and regulatory T cell samples yielded around 3.3 million reads on average. Repertoires were generated with immunoSEQ multiplex PCR, while TCRdb's copy carries only in-frame clones and drops some. The sample has around 500,000 clones, 30% seen once; the top ten hold 0.05% to 0.065%. In its sample, this clone was seen once. Antigen: not known. The receptor was derived from a man aged 18-30 years in good health. Input material: naive CD4+ T cells from blood.

The CDR3 region has the DNA TGTGCCAGCAGAGATCCGGGACCCCTGGGCTACACCTTC. Amino acids: CASRDPGPLGYTF. The rearrangement links TRBV2 to TRBJ1-2, with a possible D match to TRBD1 (5 bases). Between the trimmed V and J ends, which lost 6 bases and 8 bases, there was a span of 16 bases. Germline CDR1 reads SNHLY; CDR2 reads FYNNEI. The CDR3 runs 13 residues.